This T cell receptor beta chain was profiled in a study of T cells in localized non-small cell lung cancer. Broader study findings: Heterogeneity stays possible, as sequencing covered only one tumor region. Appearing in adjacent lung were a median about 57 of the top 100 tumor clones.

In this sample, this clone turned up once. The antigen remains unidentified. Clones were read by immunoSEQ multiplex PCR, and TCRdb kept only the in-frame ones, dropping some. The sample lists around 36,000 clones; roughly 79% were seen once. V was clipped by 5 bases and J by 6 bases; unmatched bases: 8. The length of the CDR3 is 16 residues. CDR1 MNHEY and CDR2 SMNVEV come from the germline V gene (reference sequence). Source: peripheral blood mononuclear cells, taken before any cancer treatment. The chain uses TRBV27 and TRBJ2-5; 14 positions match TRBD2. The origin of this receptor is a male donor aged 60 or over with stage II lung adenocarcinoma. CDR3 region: CASSPLGLAGEKTQYF. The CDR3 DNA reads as TGTGCCAGCAGTCCCCTGGGACTAGCGGGAGAAAAGACCCAGTACTTC.